The 32 T cell receptor beta chains in this list originate from one sample, sequenced in a study of T cell responses to AZD1222 COVID-19 vaccine. Method: immunoSEQ multiplex PCR; TCRdb's copy keeps in-frame clones and lacks some. The sample includes approximately 150,000 clones, roughly 90% of them seen just once. The sample was peripheral blood, taken 28 days after the second AZD1222 dose. These receptor sequences come from an adult who received the AZD1222 COVID-19 vaccine.

This chain uses TRBV7-2 with TRBJ1-1; 8 nucleotides align to TRBD1. The CDR3 runs to 15 residues. V lost 3 bases and J lost 4; bases outside the gene matches: 7. Germline CDR1 SGHTA, CDR2 FQGNSA. The CDR3 nucleotides read TGTGCCAGCAGCTTCGTCTCACAGGGGGGCACTGAAGCTTTCTTT. Protein product: CASSFVSQGGTEAFF.

V usage is TRBV5-4 and J usage is TRBJ1-4; 7 bases line up with TRBD1. CDR3 size: 14 residues. V lost 0 bases and J lost 8; bases outside the gene matches: 4. The germline CDR1 and CDR2 sequences are SGHNT and YYREEE (reference sequence). CDR3 in DNA: TGTGCCAGCAGCTTGGGACAGGGTAACGAAAAACTGTTTTTT. It specifies CASSLGQGNEKLFF.

The gene calls are TRBV7-2 and TRBJ2-7, with TRBD2 as a possible D gene (6 bases). The CDR3 covers 16 residues. The germline gives CDR1 SGHTA, CDR2 FQGNSA. V was trimmed by 0 bases and J by 4 bases, leaving 16 bases between them. The CDR3 spells CASSLAGGSGGYEQYF. CDR3 sequence (DNA): TGTGCCAGCAGCTTAGCGGGGGGAAGTGGGGGATACGAGCAGTACTTC.

The chain couples TRBV18 to TRBJ1-4; 9 bases are shared with TRBD1. The germline gives CDR1 KGHSH, CDR2 LQKENI. CDR3 length equals 16 residues. Unmatched junction bases numbered 9, after V lost 3 bases and J lost 7 bases. CDR3 bases: TGTGCCAGCTCACCTGCGGCCCCGGGACAGGGTGAAAAACTGTTTTTT. It encodes CASSPAAPGQGEKLFF. The full variable domain, completed using reference TRBV18 and TRBJ1-4, is NAGVMQNPRHLVRRRGQEARLRCSPMKGHSHVYWYRQLPEEGLKFMVYLQKENIIDESGMPKERFSAEFPKEGPSILRIQQVVRGDSAAYFCASSPAAPGQGEKLFFGSGTQLSVL.

This clone was detected only once. The chain couples TRBV28 to TRBJ1-5; D gene ambiguous. This CDR3 region has 14 residues. Trimming shortened V by 3 bases and J by 3 bases, and 9 bases separated the two germline ends. CDR1 is MDHEN and CDR2 is SYDVKM in the germline V gene. Here the CDR3 DNA reads TGTGCCAGCAGTTTGGCAGGACTCAATCAGCCCCAGCATTTT. It is translated as CASSLAGLNQPQHF.

The V and J genes are TRBV27 and TRBJ1-5; TRBD1 matches at 10 bases. The CDR3 runs 15 residues. V trimming: 5 bases; J trimming: 4 bases; junction bases outside the gene matches: 5. Germline CDR1 is MNHEY and CDR2 is SMNVEV (reference sequence). The CDR3 region has the DNA TGTGCCAGCAGTGTGACAGGGGGCGGAAATCAGCCCCAGCATTTT. Its protein is CASSVTGGGNQPQHF.

V and J are TRBV5-1 and TRBJ1-2, with a weak D call TRBD1 (5 bases). The CDR3 is made up of 15 amino acids. Trimming shortened V by 1 base and J by 1 base, and 11 bases separated the two germline ends. Germline V gene sequence: CDR1 SGHRS, CDR2 YFSETQ. The CDR3 DNA follows: TGCGCCAGCAGCTTGAGGGGAGGAGGTAACTATGGCTACACCTTC. This codes for CASSLRGGGNYGYTF.

The CDR3 is CASSLVGQISYNEQFF. For the CDR3, the DNA is TGCGCCAGCAGCTTGGTGGGACAGATCTCCTACAATGAGCAGTTCTTC. V is TRBV5-1 and J is TRBJ2-1; 7 nucleotides agree with TRBD1. Germline assignment: CDR1 SGHRS and CDR2 YFSETQ. The CDR3 covers 16 residues. The junction had 3 bases not matched to a gene; V was cut back by 0 bases and J by 0 bases.

The chain employs TRBV28 and TRBJ1-2; D is ambiguous. Trimming left V 8 bases short and J 7 bases short, with 17 bases between. CDR1 and CDR2 (germline): MDHEN, SYDVKM. This CDR3 is 13 amino acids long. DNA for the CDR3: TGTGCCAGCGACCCCCGGGCTACCGCTGGCTACACCTTC. Its protein product is CASDPRATAGYTF.

The chain employs TRBV10-1 and TRBJ1-3; possibly TRBD1 for D (5 bases). In germline, CDR1 is WNHNN, CDR2 SYGVQD (reference sequence). The CDR3 extends over 16 amino acids. V lost 3 bases, J lost 0 bases, and 12 bases lay in between. This CDR3 is CASSDERGFSGNTIYF. The CDR3 DNA reads as TGCGCCAGCAGTGACGAGAGGGGATTCTCTGGAAACACCATATATTTT.

J is TRBJ2-7 and V is TRBV21-1. TRBV21-1 is marked as a pseudogene. The CDR3 covers 17 residues. CDR3 sequence reads: CASSKFYYSVSSYEQYF. CDR3 coding DNA: TGTGCCAGCAGCAAATTTTATTACAGCGTGAGCTCCTACGAGCAGTACTTC.

The rearrangement uses TRBV29-1 and TRBJ1-1, with 8 bases identical to TRBD1. The CDR3 consists of 16 residues. Germline CDR1 is SQVTM and CDR2 is ANQGSEA. The V and J ends lost 7 bases and 0 bases, in that order; junction bases with no gene match: 13. Here the CDR3 DNA reads TGCAGCGCACGTCCGAGGACAGGGCTTGTGAACACTGAAGCTTTCTTT. Residues: CSARPRTGLVNTEAFF.

This clone occurred once. The rearrangement uses TRBV5-4 and TRBJ2-3; a weak D match, TRBD1 (6 bases). The germline V gene has CDR1 SGHNT and CDR2 YYREEE (reference sequence). The CDR3 runs to 14 residues. V shed 0 bases and J shed 4 bases, with 9 bases lying between them. The CDR3 spells CASSLDKGADTQYF. As DNA, the CDR3 is TGTGCCAGCAGCTTGGATAAGGGGGCAGATACGCAGTATTTT.

The J gene is TRBJ1-1, the V gene TRBV9; TRBD1 might be the D (5 bases). Trimming shortened V by 0 bases and J by 4 bases, and 13 bases separated the two germline ends. Per the germline V gene, CDR1 is SGDLS and CDR2 is YYNGEE. The CDR3 consists of 15 residues. CDR3 in amino acids: CASSVATGVITEAFF. CDR3 coding DNA: TGTGCCAGCAGCGTAGCTACGGGGGTGATCACTGAAGCTTTCTTT. The whole variable domain, remainder taken from reference TRBV9 and TRBJ1-1, is DSGVTQTPKHLITATGQRVTLRCSPRSGDLSVYWYQQSLDQGLQFLIQYYNGEERAKGNILERFSAQQFPDLHSELNLSSLELGDSALYFCASSVATGVITEAFFGQGTRLTVV.

The chain employs TRBV27 and TRBJ2-1; D gene ambiguous. Trimming took off 5 bases at V and 8 bases at J, with 19 bases between the two ends. Germline V CDR1 and CDR2: MNHEY, SMNVEV (reference sequence). The CDR3 totals 15 residues. The CDR3 DNA is TGTGCCAGCAGTGGGTTGGGCCCTAAGACCGATGAGCAGTTCTTC. This encodes CASSGLGPKTDEQFF.

The rearrangement joins TRBV7-2 to TRBJ2-7; the D gene is possibly TRBD1 (6 bases). The CDR3 runs to 14 residues. The V gene's germline CDR1 is SGHTA and CDR2 FQGNSA. V was cut by 1 base and J by 2 bases, with 9 bases left in between. Here the CDR3 DNA reads TGTGCCAGCAGCTTAGTTAGGGGGACCTACGAGCAGTACTTC. Its protein is CASSLVRGTYEQYF.

The J gene is TRBJ2-4, the V gene TRBV23-1; 8 bases are a match to TRBD1. Being an ORF, TRBV23-1 has a function that is uncertain. The CDR3 is 18 amino acids. With V trimmed by 1 base and J by 1 base, 9 bases remained unmatched. CDR3: CASSQWAGGQFAKNIQYF. The CDR3 DNA follows: TGCGCCAGCAGTCAATGGGCAGGGGGCCAATTTGCCAAAAACATTCAGTACTTC.

V gene TRBV6-5 combines with J gene TRBJ1-3, with 7 bases identical to TRBD1. Germline V gene lookup returns CDR1 MNHEY and CDR2 SVGAGI. Trimming removed 6 bases from V and 0 bases from J; junction bases left unmatched: 5. CDR3 length equals 15 residues. CDR3 amino acids: CASSLDRVSGNTIYF. The CDR3, as DNA: TGTGCCAGCAGCCTTGACAGGGTCTCTGGAAACACCATATATTTT.

This sequence joins TRBV21-1 and TRBJ2-7; the table assigns TRBD2, which was not confirmed against the DNA. TRBV21-1 is a pseudogene. The CDR3 length is 18 residues. The CDR3 protein is CASSKTGDSKLPSYEQYF. The CDR3 region has the DNA TGTGCCAGCAGCAAAACCGGGGACTCAAAACTCCCATCCTACGAGCAGTACTTC.

The rearrangement uses TRBV7-3 and TRBJ2-1; 10 positions agree with TRBD2. The germline gives CDR1 SGHTA, CDR2 FQGTGA. V dropped 0 bases and J dropped 7; count of bases not matched to a gene: 3. The CDR3 is 15 amino acids. The CDR3 DNA follows: TGTGCCAGCAGCTTAACAAGCGGGGGGGTAAATGAGCAGTTCTTC. Its translation is CASSLTSGGVNEQFF.

This clone was detected once. The rearrangement links TRBV7-2 to TRBJ1-1; possibly TRBD1 for D (5 bases). This CDR3 region has 13 residues. CDR1 and CDR2 (germline): SGHTA, FQGNSA. V lost 1 base to trimming and J lost 5 bases, with 8 bases between them. The CDR3 DNA is TGTGCCAGCAGCTTAGTCAGGGAAACTGAAGCTTTCTTT. It yields the protein CASSLVRETEAFF.

This clone was picked up one time. The chain combines TRBV4-2 with TRBJ2-1; 10 bases map to TRBD2. This CDR3 has 17 amino acids. Unmatched junction bases numbered 11, after V lost 4 bases and J lost 5 bases. In germline, CDR1 is LGHNA, CDR2 YNFKEQ. Here the CDR3 reads CASSPRGASGGNNEQFF. The CDR3 DNA sequence: TGTGCCAGCAGCCCGAGAGGGGCTAGCGGGGGAAACAATGAGCAGTTCTTC.

The chain has TRBV20-1 and TRBJ1-4; D is ambiguous. Germline V gene sequence: CDR1 DFQATT, CDR2 SNEGSKA (reference sequence). The V and J ends lost 1 base and 7 bases respectively, with 4 bases between them. CDR3 size: 11 residues. CDR3 in DNA: TGCAGTGCTAGAGTGGGTGAAAAACTGTTTTTT. It translates to CSARVGEKLFF.

The chain combines TRBV6-5 with TRBJ1-1; 7 bases align to TRBD1. The CDR3 covers 12 residues. The V segment lost 10 bases and the J segment 7 bases; nucleotides outside the gene matches: 9. CDR1 is MNHEY, CDR2 SVGAGI, per germline. DNA of the CDR3: TGTGCCACCGTTCAGGGGGTGGTTGAAGCTTTCTTT. Translation: CATVQGVVEAFF.

In nucleotides, the CDR3 is TGTGCCAGCAGTGATATAGCTTCTGGAAACACCATATATTTT. Encoded protein: CASSDIASGNTIYF. The chain links TRBV9 to TRBJ1-3; the D is unclear. V lost 5 bases to trimming and J lost 1 base, with 10 bases between them. The germline V gene encodes CDR1 SGDLS and CDR2 YYNGEE. The CDR3 covers 14 residues.

The J gene is TRBJ2-7, the V gene TRBV10-2; 7 bases are a match to TRBD2. This CDR3 has 14 residues. CDR1 and CDR2 (germline): WSHSY, SAAADI. The J segment lost 7 bases and the V segment lost 0 bases, leaving 6 bases of the junction unmatched. CDR3 DNA sequence: TGCGCCAGCAGTGAGTCGGGAGGGCCGAGGGAGCAGTACTTC. Its translation: CASSESGGPREQYF.

This rearrangement joins TRBV19 to TRBJ1-5; 9 nucleotides align to TRBD1. The CDR3 runs 15 residues. Trimming cost V 6 bases and J 2 bases; bases outside gene matches: 5. Germline assignment: CDR1 LNHDA and CDR2 SQIVND (reference sequence). CDR3 nucleotides: TGTGCCAGTAGGAACCGGGACAGGGGCAATCAGCCCCAGCATTTT. Amino acid sequence: CASRNRDRGNQPQHF. Using reference TRBV19 and TRBJ1-5 for the parts outside the CDR3, the full variable domain is DGGITQSPKYLFRKEGQNVTLSCEQNLNHDAMYWYRQDPGQGLRLIYYSQIVNDFQKGDIAEGYSVSREKKESFPLTVTSAQKNPTAFYLCASRNRDRGNQPQHFGDGTRLSIL.

This sequence joins TRBV7-2 and TRBJ1-3; TRBD1 is a possible D gene (5 bases). V gave up 0 bases and J gave up 4 bases, with 10 bases separating them. Germline V gene sequence: CDR1 SGHTA, CDR2 FQGNSA. This CDR3 spans 15 amino acids. The CDR3 reads CASSLASGAGNTIYF. The CDR3 DNA reads TGTGCCAGCAGCTTAGCATCCGGGGCCGGAAACACCATATATTTT.

This clone was recorded once. V gene TRBV4-1 combines with J gene TRBJ2-3; D is uncertain. The V gene lost 4 bases and the J gene lost 0 bases, with 14 bases spanning the gap. The CDR3 sequence is 16 residues long. Looked up from germline, CDR1 is MGHRA and CDR2 is YSYEKL. CDR3 protein: CASSRVGETSTDTQYF. The DNA for the CDR3 is TGCGCCAGCAGCCGGGTGGGCGAGACTAGCACAGATACGCAGTATTTT.

DNA of the CDR3: TGTGCCAGCAGCTTGGATCACGGGCAGCCCCAGCATTTT. It specifies CASSLDHGQPQHF. The rearrangement links TRBV5-5 to TRBJ1-5; D is unresolved. Germline lookup yields CDR1 SGHKS and CDR2 YYEKEE (reference sequence). CDR3 length: 13 amino acids. V was shortened by 0 bases and J by 7 bases, with 8 bases between the two germline ends.

This clone was counted a few times. The CDR3: CASSVQAGANYGYTF. CDR3 coding DNA: TGTGCCAGCAGTGTCCAGGCAGGAGCTAACTATGGCTACACCTTC. This chain uses TRBV6-4 with TRBJ1-2; D is undetermined. V lost 4 bases and J lost 0, with 12 bases in between. In germline, CDR1 is MRHNA, CDR2 SNTAGT. CDR3 length: 15 residues.

This clone was seen just once. A read error is the likely source, as a far larger clone sits one nucleotide away. This chain joins TRBV11-3 and TRBJ2-2; the match to TRBD1 covers 7 bases. This CDR3 region has 15 residues. Germline assignment: CDR1 SGHNT and CDR2 YENEEA. J was trimmed by 0 bases and V by 5 bases; bases with no gene match: 3. CDR3 nucleotides: TGTGCCAGCAGCCCCGGGACAGCGAACACCGGGGAGCTGTTTTTT. Encoded protein: CASSPGTANTGELFF.